A selection of T cell receptor beta chains follows, all from one sample in a study of graft-versus-host responses after intestinal transplantation. Assay: immunoSEQ multiplex PCR; the TCRdb copy retains only in-frame clones and omits some. Seen here are roughly 100,000 clones, 80% to 95% observed once, and the top ten hold 1.2%. No cognate antigen is known for these TCRs. The material was unstimulated CD8+ T cells sorted from spleen or lymph node cells, obtained before intestinal transplant. These receptors originate from a human donor who received an intestinal transplant. The CDR3 runs from the conserved cysteine through the conserved F or W. The order of the fields is clone size, J gene, V gene, D gene, CDR3 DNA, CDR3 protein. D genes are given only for firm matches. Only part of the rows carry a size: once, few, many, or a class if the clone is expanded.

.	TRBJ2-1	TRBV2	TRBD2	TGTGCCAGCAGAAAAAACCCCGGCGGGGGTCTCTACAATGAGCAGTTCTTC	CASRKNPGGGLYNEQFF
.	TRBJ1-2	TRBV7-2	.	TGTGCCAGCAGCCCAACAGTAATCTATGGCTACACCTTC	CASSPTVIYGYTF
.	TRBJ2-5	TRBV4-1	TRBD1	TGCGCCAGCGGTGGGACAGACCAACAAGAGACCCAGTACTTC	CASGGTDQQETQYF
.	TRBJ1-1	TRBV5-5	.	TGTGCCAGCAGCCCAAACATGAACACTGAAGCTTTCTTT	CASSPNMNTEAFF
once	TRBJ2-1	TRBV5-4	TRBD2	TGTGCCACCTCCGTAGCGGGGGCCGGGAATGAGCAGTTCTTC	CATSVAGAGNEQFF
once	TRBJ1-2	TRBV29-1	.	TGCAGCGTTGAAAGGGGGGACTATGGCTACACCTTC	CSVERGDYGYTF
.	TRBJ2-1	TRBV9	.	TGTGCCAGCAGCGTAGCGGGACTCGGAACCCTAGAAAATGAGCAGTTCTTC	CASSVAGLGTLENEQFF
.	TRBJ2-7	TRBV25-1	.	TGTGCCAGCAGTGGCCGGGGATTCGCCTACGAGCAGTACTTC	CASSGRGFAYEQYF
.	TRBJ1-1	TRBV7-3	.	TGTGCCAGCAGCTTAAATAACGGGGGGAACACTGAAGCTTTCTTT	CASSLNNGGNTEAFF
.	TRBJ2-2	TRBV7-6	.	TGTGCCAGCAGCTTGGGTTCCGGGGAGCTGTTTTTT	CASSLGSGELFF
.	TRBJ1-2	TRBV6-1	TRBD1	TGTGCCAGCAGGGCCGGGACAGGAAGTGGCTACACCTTC	CASRAGTGSGYTF
.	TRBJ1-4	TRBV7-8	TRBD1	TGTGCCAGCAGCTCCGGGACAGGGGGGACTAATGAAAAACTGTTTTTT	CASSSGTGGTNEKLFF
.	TRBJ2-3	TRBV2	.	TGTGCCAGCAATGGGGGCCCCGCAGATACGCAGTATTTT	CASNGGPADTQYF
.	TRBJ1-2	TRBV5-4	TRBD1	TGTGCCAGCAGCAACAGGACAGGAATGCTCTCCTATGGCTACACCTTC	CASSNRTGMLSYGYTF
.	TRBJ1-1	TRBV5-4	TRBD1	TGTGCCAGCAGCAGTCCCGGGACAGGGGGCAGAACTGAAGCTTTCTTT	CASSSPGTGGRTEAFF
.	TRBJ2-7	TRBV6-5	.	TGTGCCAGCAGCCTGACCGTTTCTAGCTACGAGCAGTACTTC	CASSLTVSSYEQYF
once	TRBJ1-1	TRBV5-1	.	TGCGCCAGCAGCTTCTCGGGGCTGAACACTGAAGCTTTCTTT	CASSFSGLNTEAFF
.	TRBJ1-1	TRBV27	.	TGTGCCAGCAGTCTAGACCTGAACACTGAAGCTTTCTTT	CASSLDLNTEAFF
.	TRBJ2-7	TRBV5-1	.	TGCGCCAGCAGATTTGAATCGAGCTCCTACGAGCAGTACTTC	CASRFESSSYEQYF
.	TRBJ1-2	TRBV5-1	TRBD1	TGCGCCAGCAGCTTGGAACAGGGGCCCTACACCTTC	CASSLEQGPYTF
.	TRBJ2-5	TRBV11-1	.	TGTGCCAGCAGTGAACTGTGGATGATAATCGTCGACGAGACCCAGTACTTC	CASSELWMIIVDETQYF
.	TRBJ2-7	TRBV2	.	TGTGCCAGCAGTGAAGCGCTTCGACAGTTCTACGAGCAGTACTTC	CASSEALRQFYEQYF
.	TRBJ2-2	TRBV12-5	.	TGTGCTAGTGGTACTTCCTGGGCGAACACCGGGGAGCTGTTTTTT	CASGTSWANTGELFF
.	TRBJ2-5	TRBV15	.	TGTGCCACCAGCAGAGAGGACGAGGAAGAAGAAGAGACCCAGTACTTC	CATSREDEEEEETQYF
.	TRBJ1-1	TRBV10-3	.	TGTGCCATCAGTGAGTCGGGATGGATTATGAACACTGAAGCTTTCTTT	CAISESGWIMNTEAFF
.	TRBJ1-2	TRBV28	.	TGTGCCAGCAGTCCAAGGTGGACGGGGGCGGTCGTCTATGGCTACACCTTC	CASSPRWTGAVVYGYTF
.	TRBJ2-5	TRBV29-1	.	TGCAGCGTAGGACCCCTGATAGAAGAGACCCAGTACTTC	CSVGPLIEETQYF
.	TRBJ2-2	TRBV9	.	TGTGCCAGCAGCGTAGGTGGGAGGGAGCTGTTTTTT	CASSVGGRELFF
.	TRBJ2-3	TRBV27	TRBD2	TGTGCCAGCAGTTTACTCGGGGGGGGCACAGATACGCAGTATTTT	CASSLLGGGTDTQYF
.	TRBJ1-1	TRBV5-6	.	TGTGCCAGCAGCTGGGGGGGCAGCAGTATGAACACTGAAGCTTTCTTT	CASSWGGSSMNTEAFF
.	TRBJ1-1	TRBV4-1	.	TGCGCCAGCAGCCAAGAGCGGTGGGACACTGAAGCTTTCTTT	CASSQERWDTEAFF
once	TRBJ2-5	TRBV2	.	TGTGCCAGCAGCGGACAGTCGAGGGAGACCCAGTACTTC	CASSGQSRETQYF
.	TRBJ2-7	TRBV2	.	TGTGCCAGCACCTTCCGAGGCGACCACTACGAGCAGTACTTC	CASTFRGDHYEQYF
.	TRBJ2-7	TRBV7-2	.	TGTGCCAGCAGTTCCGACTTCTACGAGCAGTACTTC	CASSSDFYEQYF
once	TRBJ2-3	TRBV16	TRBD2	TGTGCCAGCAGCCTCTATCCCACTAGCGGGGGACCCACAGATACGCAGTATTTT	CASSLYPTSGGPTDTQYF
.	TRBJ1-6	TRBV27	.	TGTGCCAGCAGTTCCCCCCCAGACAGAAATAATTCACCCCTCCACTTT	CASSSPPDRNNSPLHF
.	TRBJ2-7	TRBV10-2	TRBD2	TGCGCCAGCAGTGAAGGGACTAGAGCGATGGCGGACGAGCAGTACTTC	CASSEGTRAMADEQYF
.	TRBJ2-7	TRBV7-2	TRBD1	TGTGCCAGCAGCTTAATGGGACAGGTCTCCTACGAGCAGTACTTC	CASSLMGQVSYEQYF
.	TRBJ1-1	TRBV4-2	.	TGTGCCAGCAGCCAAGATTCGTCGGGTGACCTACTCACCCAGAACACTGAAGCTTTCTTT	CASSQDSSGDLLTQNTEAFF
.	TRBJ2-5	TRBV7-7	TRBD2	TGTGCCAGCAGCCTACTTAGCGGGGGGGGGCAAGAGACCCAGTACTTC	CASSLLSGGGQETQYF
.	TRBJ2-1	TRBV5-4	.	TGTGCCAGCAGTTCTGTAATGGGACTCGCTAACAATGAGCAGTTCTTC	CASSSVMGLANNEQFF
.	TRBJ2-1	TRBV6-5	.	TGTGCCAGCAGTCCTAGACGGGATGAGCAGTTCTTC	CASSPRRDEQFF
.	TRBJ2-1	TRBV19	.	TGTGCCAGTAGCGGGGCGGGGAACTCCTACAATGAGCAGTTCTTC	CASSGAGNSYNEQFF
.	TRBJ2-3	TRBV2	.	TGTGCCAGCAGTGGGGAACAGACCGGCCGATTCACAGATACGCAGTATTTT	CASSGEQTGRFTDTQYF
.	TRBJ1-1	TRBV6-1	.	TGTGCCACAAAGGACAGCGCTTACATGAACACTGAAGCTTTCTTT	CATKDSAYMNTEAFF
.	TRBJ1-1	TRBV2	TRBD1	TGTGCCAGCAGCAAAGAGGCCGGACAGGGGTCTGCCACTGAAGCTTTCTTT	CASSKEAGQGSATEAFF
once	TRBJ2-2	TRBV6-1	.	TGTGCCAGCAGCCAGGGGTGGGGCATCGGGGAGCTGTTTTTT	CASSQGWGIGELFF
.	TRBJ2-1	TRBV7-9	.	TGTGCCGGAAGCGACTCGACAGGCGGGCAGTTCTTC	CAGSDSTGGQFF
.	TRBJ2-7	TRBV19	.	TGTGCCAGTAGTATCGACAGCACCTACGAGCAGTACTTC	CASSIDSTYEQYF
.	TRBJ2-7	TRBV7-8	.	TGTGCCAGCACCCCGAGTATGAGCTCCTACGAGCAGTACTTC	CASTPSMSSYEQYF
once	TRBJ2-7	TRBV2	.	TGTGCCAGCAGTGAAGGCTACGAGCAGTACTTC	CASSEGYEQYF
.	TRBJ2-1	TRBV18	.	TGTGCCAGCTCACCACGACGGATGCACAATGAGCAGTTCTTC	CASSPRRMHNEQFF
.	TRBJ2-7	TRBV5-1	.	TGCGCCAGCAGCCCCAGCACGGGGGCCGGTCCCTACGAGCAGTACTTC	CASSPSTGAGPYEQYF